This T cell receptor beta chain is from a study of blood T cell repertoires in COVID-19. Using immunoSEQ multiplex PCR, the repertoire was profiled, and TCRdb retains in-frame clones only, with some absent. The sample carries roughly 150,000 clones, over 70% recorded once. This clone was seen a single time. The CDR3 runs 13 residues. Germline assignment: CDR1 GTSNPN and CDR2 SVGIG (reference sequence). Trimming took off 5 bases at V and 4 bases at J, with 12 bases between the two ends. This TCR was sampled from a woman in her 70s who had recovered from COVID-19. V and J are TRBV30 and TRBJ1-5; D is possibly TRBD1 (6 bases). Material for sequencing was peripheral blood. The DNA for the CDR3 is TGTGCCTGGGCGGGACACCGGAATCAGCCCCAGCATTTT. Amino acid sequence: CAWAGHRNQPQHF.